The 6 T cell receptor beta chains in this list originate from one sample, sequenced in a study of blood T cell repertoires in COVID-19. Clones were sequenced by immunoSEQ multiplex PCR, and TCRdb holds only the in-frame ones, with some missing. In the table there are 90,000 to 130,000 clones, around nine tenths of which are singletons. The sequenced material came from peripheral blood. The source of these receptors is a human donor in a cohort sampled during active COVID-19.

The gene calls are TRBV30 and TRBJ1-1; D gene unclear. Germline V gives CDR1 GTSNPN, CDR2 SVGIG (reference sequence). The CDR3 is 13 amino acids. V lost 0 bases and J lost 0, with 5 bases in between. CDR3 region: CAWSVSMNTEAFF. The DNA for the CDR3 is TGTGCCTGGAGTGTGAGTATGAACACTGAAGCTTTCTTT.

This chain uses TRBV7-9 with TRBJ2-2, with 9 bases identical to TRBD2. J was trimmed by 0 bases and V by 4 bases; bases with no gene match: 6. Per germline, CDR1 SEHNR and CDR2 FQNEAQ (reference sequence). CDR3 length: 17 amino acids. CDR3: CASSSPSGRTNTGELFF. CDR3 coding DNA: TGTGCCAGCAGCTCCCCCAGCGGGAGGACGAACACCGGGGAGCTGTTTTTT.

The chain has TRBV28 and TRBJ1-2; 9 bases line up with TRBD1. The CDR3 sequence is 15 residues long. Germline V gene data show CDR1 as MDHEN and CDR2 as SYDVKM. Trimming took 6 bases from V and 7 from J; bases not matched to a gene: 12. The CDR3 nucleotides read TGTGCCAGCAGCCCTACAGGGGGCTCCGTATCTGGCTACACCTTC. Translating it yields CASSPTGGSVSGYTF.

The V and J genes are TRBV11-2 and TRBJ2-7; 7 bases are a match to TRBD2. Per germline, CDR1 SGHAT and CDR2 FQNNGV. V lost 0 bases, J lost 3 bases, and 11 bases stayed unmatched. The length of the CDR3 is 17 residues. The CDR3 DNA is TGTGCCAGCAGCTTAGACCCCTTAGGGGCGGGAGTCTACGAGCAGTACTTC. The encoded protein is CASSLDPLGAGVYEQYF.

The chain couples TRBV19 to TRBJ1-6, with D perhaps matching TRBD1 (5 bases). This CDR3 region has 14 residues. Germline lookup yields CDR1 LNHDA and CDR2 SQIVND (reference sequence). V was clipped by 6 bases and J by 6 bases, with 12 bases between them. The CDR3 DNA is TGTGCCAGTAGCGTCCGGGGGGGTAATTCACCCCTCCACTTT. Encoded protein: CASSVRGGNSPLHF.

The chain combines TRBV28 with TRBJ2-3; D is possibly TRBD2 (5 bases). Germline V gives CDR1 MDHEN, CDR2 SYDVKM. V lost 0 bases, J lost 1 base, and 14 bases lay in between. The CDR3 extends over 17 amino acids. This chain's CDR3 is CASSLWLARRGTDTQYF. The DNA of the CDR3 is TGTGCCAGCAGTTTATGGCTAGCTAGACGGGGCACAGATACGCAGTATTTT. Filled out from reference TRBV28 and TRBJ2-3, the complete variable domain reads DVKVTQSSRYLVKRTGEKVFLECVQDMDHENMFWYRQDPGLGLRLIYFSYDVKMKEKGDIPEGYSVSREKKERFSLILESASTNQTSMYLCASSLWLARRGTDTQYFGPGTRLTVL.